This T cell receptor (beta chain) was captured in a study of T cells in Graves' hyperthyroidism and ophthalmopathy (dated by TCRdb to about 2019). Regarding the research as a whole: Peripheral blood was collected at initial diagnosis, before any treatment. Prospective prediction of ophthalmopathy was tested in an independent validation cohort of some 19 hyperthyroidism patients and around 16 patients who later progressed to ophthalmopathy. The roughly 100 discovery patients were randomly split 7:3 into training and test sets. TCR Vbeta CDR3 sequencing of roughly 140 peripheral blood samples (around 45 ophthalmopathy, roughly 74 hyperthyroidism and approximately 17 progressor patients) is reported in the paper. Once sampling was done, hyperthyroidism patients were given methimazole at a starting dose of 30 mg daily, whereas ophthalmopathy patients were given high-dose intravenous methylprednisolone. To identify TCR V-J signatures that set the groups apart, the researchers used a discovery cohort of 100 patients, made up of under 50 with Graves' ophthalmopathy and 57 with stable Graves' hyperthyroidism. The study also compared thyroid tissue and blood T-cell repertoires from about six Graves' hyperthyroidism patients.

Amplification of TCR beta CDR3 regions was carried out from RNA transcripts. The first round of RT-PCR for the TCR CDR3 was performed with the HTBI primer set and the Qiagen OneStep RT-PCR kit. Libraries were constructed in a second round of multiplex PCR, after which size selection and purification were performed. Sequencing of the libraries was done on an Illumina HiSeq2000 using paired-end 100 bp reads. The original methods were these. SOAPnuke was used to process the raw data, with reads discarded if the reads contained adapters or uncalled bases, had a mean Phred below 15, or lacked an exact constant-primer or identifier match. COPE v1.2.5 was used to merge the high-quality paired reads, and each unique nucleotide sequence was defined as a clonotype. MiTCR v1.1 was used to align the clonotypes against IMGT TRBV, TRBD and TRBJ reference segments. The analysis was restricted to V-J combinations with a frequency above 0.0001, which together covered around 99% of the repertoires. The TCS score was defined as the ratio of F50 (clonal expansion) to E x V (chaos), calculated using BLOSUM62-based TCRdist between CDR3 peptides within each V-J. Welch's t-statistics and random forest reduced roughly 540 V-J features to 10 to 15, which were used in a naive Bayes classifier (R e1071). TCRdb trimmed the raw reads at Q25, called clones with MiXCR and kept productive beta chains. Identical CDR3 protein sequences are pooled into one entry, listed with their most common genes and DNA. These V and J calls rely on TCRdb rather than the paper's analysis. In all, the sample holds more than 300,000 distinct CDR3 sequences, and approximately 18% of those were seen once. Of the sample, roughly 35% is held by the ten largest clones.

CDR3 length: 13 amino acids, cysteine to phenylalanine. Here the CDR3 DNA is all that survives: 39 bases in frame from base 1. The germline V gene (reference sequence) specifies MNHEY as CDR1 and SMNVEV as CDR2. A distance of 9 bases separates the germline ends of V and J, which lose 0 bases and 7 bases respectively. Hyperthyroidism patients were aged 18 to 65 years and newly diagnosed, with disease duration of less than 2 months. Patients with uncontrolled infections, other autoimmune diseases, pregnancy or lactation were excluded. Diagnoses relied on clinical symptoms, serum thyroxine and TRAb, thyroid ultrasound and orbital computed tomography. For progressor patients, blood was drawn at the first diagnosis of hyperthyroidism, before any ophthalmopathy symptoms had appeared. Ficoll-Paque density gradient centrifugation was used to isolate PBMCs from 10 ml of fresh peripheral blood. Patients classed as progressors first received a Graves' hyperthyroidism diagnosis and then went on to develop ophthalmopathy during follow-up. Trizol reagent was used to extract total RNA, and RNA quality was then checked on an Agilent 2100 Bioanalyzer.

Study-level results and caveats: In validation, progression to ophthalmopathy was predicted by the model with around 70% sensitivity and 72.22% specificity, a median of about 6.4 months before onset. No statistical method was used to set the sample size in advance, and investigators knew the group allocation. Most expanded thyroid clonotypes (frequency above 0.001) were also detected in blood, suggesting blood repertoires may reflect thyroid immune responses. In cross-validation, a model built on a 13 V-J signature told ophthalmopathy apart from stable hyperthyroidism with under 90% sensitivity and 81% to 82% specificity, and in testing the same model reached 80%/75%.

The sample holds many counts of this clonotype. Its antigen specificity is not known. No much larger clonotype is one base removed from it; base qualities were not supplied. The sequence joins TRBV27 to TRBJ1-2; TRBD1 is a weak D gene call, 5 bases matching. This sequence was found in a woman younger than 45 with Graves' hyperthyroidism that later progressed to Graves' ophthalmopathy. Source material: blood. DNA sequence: TGTGCCAGCAGTTTATCGTCGGGGGGTGGCTACACCTTC. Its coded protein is CASSLSSGGGYTF.